This is a list of T cell receptor beta chains from one sample in a study of blood T cell repertoires in COVID-19. TCRdb's copy holds only in-frame clones and misses some; the assay was immunoSEQ multiplex PCR. The sample lists roughly 200,000 clones; approximately 83% were seen once. Sequenced sample: peripheral blood. The receptors here all came from a woman in her thirties or forties with COVID-19, enrolled during active disease. CDR3s include the opening cysteine and the closing phenylalanine or tryptophan. Each record gives: J gene, D gene, clone size, V gene, CDR3 DNA, CDR3 protein. D genes are given only for firm matches. Not every row has a clone size; where given, it reads once, few, many or a size class.

TRBJ2-5,.,.,TRBV19,TGTGCCAGTACCCAGGGGACTAATCAGGACCAGTACTTC,CASTQGTNQDQYF
TRBJ2-7,.,.,TRBV5-1,TGCGCCAGCAGCTTGGGTGGGGGGAACTACGAGCAGTACTTC,CASSLGGGNYEQYF
TRBJ1-2,.,.,TRBV5-1,TGCGCCAGCAGCTTGGATGGGGGATCGAGGGGAGGAGGCTACACCTTC,CASSLDGGSRGGGYTF
TRBJ2-7,.,.,TRBV5-8,TGTGCCAGCAGCTACTCGCGCGAGCAGTACTTC,CASSYSREQYF
TRBJ1-2,.,.,TRBV6-5,TGTGCCAGCAGCGAGAGGCAGGGGAAGGACTATGGCTACACCTTC,CASSERQGKDYGYTF
TRBJ1-3,TRBD1,.,TRBV5-1,TGCGCCAGCAGCCCGACGGCAGCCGGGACAGCCTCTGGAAACACCATATATTTT,CASSPTAAGTASGNTIYF
TRBJ1-4,.,.,TRBV28,TGTGCCAGCAGTAACACAGGGTTGGAAAAACTGTTTTTT,CASSNTGLEKLFF
TRBJ2-7,TRBD2,.,TRBV3-1/TRBV3-2,TGTGCCAGCAGCCACCCGGTCGCTAGCGGGAGTGGGGGCACCTACGAGCAGTACTTC,CASSHPVASGSGGTYEQYF
TRBJ2-2,.,.,TRBV7-8,TGTGCCAGCAGCCCGTCCGGGACAAACACCGGGGAGCTGTTTTTT,CASSPSGTNTGELFF
TRBJ1-2,.,.,TRBV4-1,TGCGCCAGCAGCCAAATCGCAGGACAAACATATGGCTACACCTTC,CASSQIAGQTYGYTF
TRBJ1-3,.,.,TRBV3-1/TRBV3-2,TGTGCCAGCAGCCAAGGGAGGTCGGACAGACTCTCTGGAAACACCATATATTTT,CASSQGRSDRLSGNTIYF
TRBJ1-5,TRBD1,.,TRBV19,TGTGCCAGTAGTCAACAGGGGGCAGGTCAGCCCCAGCATTTT,CASSQQGAGQPQHF
TRBJ2-5,.,few,TRBV6-1,TGTGCCAGCAGTGAAGCCTTGGGGAGCGGGGAGACCCAGTACTTC,CASSEALGSGETQYF
TRBJ2-4,.,.,TRBV7-3,TGTGCCAGCAGCTTAAATCCAGGTCACGGCAACATTCAGTACTTC,CASSLNPGHGNIQYF
TRBJ1-4,TRBD1,.,TRBV5-4,TGTGCCAGCAGCTTACAGGGGGCTGCTAATGAAAAACTGTTTTTT,CASSLQGAANEKLFF
TRBJ1-2,.,.,TRBV3-1/TRBV3-2,TGTGCCAGCAGCCAAGGAACGGATGGCTACACCTTC,CASSQGTDGYTF
TRBJ2-1,TRBD1,.,TRBV18,TGTGCCAGCTCTTCACAGGGGATGAGCGATGAGCAGTTCTTC,CASSSQGMSDEQFF
TRBJ1-4,.,.,TRBV11-2,TGTGCCAGCAGCCGGGGGGCAGGGGAAAAACTGTTTTTT,CASSRGAGEKLFF
TRBJ2-7,TRBD2,.,TRBV4-1,TGCGCCAGCAGCCAAGTTCGGGGACTAGCGGGAGAGTACGAGCAGTACTTC,CASSQVRGLAGEYEQYF
TRBJ1-5,.,.,TRBV5-1,TGCGCCAGCAGCTTGTTAGGGGGAGATCAGCCCCAGCATTTT,CASSLLGGDQPQHF
TRBJ2-7,TRBD1,.,TRBV19,TGTGCCAGTAGCCCAAGGGGGACAGTTTCCTACGAGCAGTACTTC,CASSPRGTVSYEQYF
TRBJ1-1,.,.,TRBV24-1,TGTGCCACCAGTGAGGGGTATACAGGGCGAGCTTTCTTT,CATSEGYTGRAFF
TRBJ1-2,TRBD1,.,TRBV3-1/TRBV3-2,TGTGCCAGCAACAGGGGGCCCTATGGCTACACCTTC,CASNRGPYGYTF
TRBJ1-2,.,.,TRBV25-1,TGTGCCAGCAGTGAATTGAGGGCAGGAAACTATGGCTACACCTTC,CASSELRAGNYGYTF
TRBJ1-2,TRBD1,.,TRBV6-6,TGTGCCAGCAGTCGATCCGGGACAGCTAACTATGGCTACACCTTC,CASSRSGTANYGYTF
TRBJ1-2,.,.,TRBV12-3/TRBV12-4,TGTGCCAGCAGCTCCGGGACTCGATATGGCTACACCTTC,CASSSGTRYGYTF
TRBJ2-7,.,.,TRBV5-6,TGTGCCAGCAGCCCCCGGGCTTTAGGGGGCGAGCAGTACTTC,CASSPRALGGEQYF
TRBJ1-5,TRBD1,many,TRBV19,TGTGCCAGTAGTAGCGGACAGGGAGGCAATCAGCCCCAGCATTTT,CASSSGQGGNQPQHF
TRBJ2-3,.,.,TRBV19,TGTGCCAGTAGTGTACTTCAAACAGGGTCAGATACGCAGTATTTT,CASSVLQTGSDTQYF
TRBJ1-2,.,.,TRBV5-3,TGTGCCAGAAGCTCCTCTGGCTACACCTTC,CARSSSGYTF
TRBJ2-5,TRBD1,.,TRBV7-9,TGTGCCAGCAGCTTATTGGTGGGGACAGGGCAAGAGACCCAGTACTTC,CASSLLVGTGQETQYF
TRBJ2-7,.,.,TRBV10-1,TGCGCCGGGGGGGAGCAGTACTTC,CAGGEQYF
TRBJ1-2,TRBD1,.,TRBV27,TGTGCCAGCAGCGCCCCCGGACAGGGATATTATGGCTACACCTTC,CASSAPGQGYYGYTF
TRBJ2-5,.,.,TRBV10-1,TGCGCCAGCAGTGGAGACTCCCAAGAGACCCAGTACTTC,CASSGDSQETQYF
TRBJ1-2,.,.,TRBV5-1,TGCGCCAGCAGCTTGGCCATGGTCGGAGGGAGCTATGGCTACACCTTC,CASSLAMVGGSYGYTF
TRBJ1-1,.,.,TRBV29-1,TGCAGCGTGAGCCTTGTTCTGAACACTGAAGCTTTCTTT,CSVSLVLNTEAFF
TRBJ1-1,TRBD1,.,TRBV9,TGTGCCAGCAGCCCAGGGACAGGGTGGGCTTTCTTT,CASSPGTGWAFF
TRBJ2-7,TRBD1,.,TRBV7-3,TGTGCCAGCAGCTTAACGGGGACAGGGGTTGTCGAGCAGTACTTC,CASSLTGTGVVEQYF
TRBJ2-3,.,once,TRBV6-4,TGTGCCAGCAGTGACTTCCCCTCAGGCGGGTCTTTCCGCACAGATACGCAGTATTTT,CASSDFPSGGSFRTDTQYF
TRBJ2-3,.,.,TRBV5-1,TGCGCCAGCATGGGGACTTCTTTCACAGATACGCAGTATTTT,CASMGTSFTDTQYF
TRBJ2-4,TRBD1,.,TRBV19,TGTGCCAGTAGTATGGGGACAGAAGCCAAAAACATTCAGTACTTC,CASSMGTEAKNIQYF
TRBJ1-5,.,.,TRBV7-8,TGTGCCAGCAGCTTAGCTGGCAGGGGAGGCAATCAGCCCCAGCATTTT,CASSLAGRGGNQPQHF
TRBJ2-7,TRBD2,once,TRBV11-2,TGTGCCAGCAGCTTAGAATTAAGAGGGGCTAGCGGCTACCGTTTCGAGCAGTACTTC,CASSLELRGASGYRFEQYF
TRBJ1-5,.,.,TRBV6-5,TGTGCCAGCAGCGCGGGGTCCGGCAATCAGCCCCAGCATTTT,CASSAGSGNQPQHF
TRBJ2-7,.,.,TRBV5-1,TGCGCCAGCAGTTCCCCCCGTCTGGGCCCCTCCTACGAGCAGTACTTC,CASSSPRLGPSYEQYF
TRBJ1-2,.,.,TRBV14,TGTGCCAGCAGCCAACACCAGGTGATTAACTATGGCTACACCTTC,CASSQHQVINYGYTF
TRBJ1-2,.,few,TRBV28,TGTGCCAGCGGGGCTTACTATGGCTACACCTTC,CASGAYYGYTF
TRBJ1-2,.,.,TRBV19,TGTGCCAGTATCCCCCAGGGGAAGCTGGGTGGCTACACCTTC,CASIPQGKLGGYTF
TRBJ2-3,.,.,TRBV6-6,TGTGCCAGCAGTACTCCGGGGAGGCAGTATTTT,CASSTPGRQYF
TRBJ1-2,TRBD1,few,TRBV18,TGTGCCAGCTCGTCAGACAGGGGCAAGACCTATGGCTACACCTTC,CASSSDRGKTYGYTF
TRBJ2-3,.,.,TRBV6-6,TGTGCCAGCAGTCCCAAGAGCGGAGAGGTTGGAGATACGCAGTATTTT,CASSPKSGEVGDTQYF
TRBJ2-7,.,.,TRBV27,TGTGCCAGCAGTTTGGGCAGGGACTACGAGCAGTACTTC,CASSLGRDYEQYF
TRBJ1-2,.,.,TRBV2,TGTGCCAGCAGTCCCCCTGGCGGTATGATGGGCTACACCTTC,CASSPPGGMMGYTF
TRBJ1-1,TRBD1,.,TRBV5-4,TGTGCCAGCAGCGTACGACAGGGTTGGACTGAAGCTTTCTTT,CASSVRQGWTEAFF
TRBJ2-7,.,.,TRBV7-9,TGTGCCAGCAAGAGAATGACTAGTGACGAGCAGTACTTC,CASKRMTSDEQYF
TRBJ1-1,.,.,TRBV29-1,TGCAGCGTTGAAGATCAGGTTGAAGCTTTCTTT,CSVEDQVEAFF
TRBJ1-2,TRBD1,.,TRBV27,TGTGCCAGCAGTTTAGAGGGGGCCTTAAACTATGGCTACACCTTC,CASSLEGALNYGYTF
TRBJ1-2,TRBD1,.,TRBV27,TGTGCCAGCAGTTCCCTCCAGGACAGGGGGATGGGGGGCTACACCTTC,CASSSLQDRGMGGYTF
TRBJ2-7,TRBD1,.,TRBV28,TGTGCCAGCAGATCCGGACAGGGGGCCCACGAGCAGTACTTC,CASRSGQGAHEQYF